Listed below are T cell receptor beta chains from one sample, sequenced in a study of lymphopenia after photon versus proton radiotherapy. The method was immunoSEQ multiplex PCR; TCRdb's version includes in-frame clones alone and lacks a portion of them. The repertoire holds tens of thousands of clones, with 87% as singletons. Sample: peripheral blood, taken from a patient treated with proton-based radiotherapy. Receptors were obtained from an elderly man with esophageal cancer. Each CDR3 is given with its conserved first and last residue. D genes are given only for firm matches. Rows may omit the clone size; those that give it use once, few, many or a size class.

CASRRGVGAMNTEAFF,TGTGCCAGCAGACGAGGGGTGGGCGCTATGAACACTGAAGCTTTCTTT,NA,NA,TRBJ1-1,TRBV27
CASSSTGLAGGWDNEQFF,TGTGCCAGCAGCTCGACGGGACTAGCGGGAGGGTGGGACAATGAGCAGTTCTTC,NA,TRBD2,TRBJ2-1,TRBV5-6
CASSLYPPFNTEAFF,TGTGCCAGCAGTTTATACCCACCCTTTAACACTGAAGCTTTCTTT,NA,NA,TRBJ1-1,TRBV27
CASSPIALSSYNEQFF,TGCGCCAGCAGCCCGATAGCGTTAAGCTCCTACAATGAGCAGTTCTTC,NA,NA,TRBJ2-1,TRBV5-1
CAWTYLSGEAETQYF,TGTGCCTGGACCTACCTTAGCGGGGAAGCGGAGACCCAGTACTTC,once,TRBD2,TRBJ2-5,TRBV30
CASSSAGTTMYF,TGTGCCAGCAGCTCAGCCGGGACTACGATGTACTTC,NA,TRBD2,TRBJ2-4,TRBV7-9
CASSFSLGGRYNEQFF,TGTGCCAGCAGCTTTTCCCTGGGGGGCCGGTACAATGAGCAGTTCTTC,once,NA,TRBJ2-1,TRBV11-1
CASSLMGAPVEAFF,TGTGCCAGCAGCTTAATGGGAGCTCCCGTTGAAGCTTTCTTT,NA,NA,TRBJ1-1,TRBV7-2
CASGSPSGISYEQYF,TGTGCTAGTGGTTCCCCGTCCGGGATCTCCTACGAGCAGTACTTC,NA,NA,TRBJ2-7,TRBV12-5
CASSETEQGARWRSPQYF,TGTGCCAGCAGTGAGACAGAACAGGGGGCGCGATGGCGATCTCCGCAGTATTTT,NA,TRBD1,TRBJ2-3,TRBV6-1
CASSLVARKREQFF,TGTGCCAGCAGCTTGGTCGCCAGGAAGAGGGAGCAGTTCTTC,NA,NA,TRBJ2-1,TRBV5-4
CASSLLQRYTDTQYF,TGTGCCAGCAGCCTCCTCCAGCGGTACACAGATACGCAGTATTTT,NA,NA,TRBJ2-3,TRBV7-2
CASRAGAGTGGNEQFF,TGTGCCAGCAGGGCAGGTGCCGGGACAGGGGGGAATGAGCAGTTCTTC,NA,TRBD1,TRBJ2-1,TRBV13
CASQDRARAQYF,TGTGCCAGCCAGGATAGGGCTCGGGCGCAGTATTTT,NA,NA,TRBJ2-3,TRBV27
CASSLGGRSPLHF,TGTGCCAGCAGCTTAGGGGGTCGGTCACCCCTCCACTTT,medium-sized,NA,TRBJ1-6,TRBV7-9
CAWRLAGDYEQYF,TGTGCCTGGAGACTAGCGGGGGACTACGAGCAGTACTTC,NA,TRBD2,TRBJ2-7,TRBV30
CASNGQGLGTGELFF,TGCGCCAGCAACGGGCAGGGGCTGGGCACCGGGGAGCTGTTTTTT,NA,NA,TRBJ2-2,TRBV5-1
CSVTADGPYEQYF,TGCAGCGTTACCGCGGACGGTCCCTACGAGCAGTACTTC,NA,NA,TRBJ2-7,TRBV29-1
CASSQGLRGPEQYF,TGCGCCAGCAGCCAAGGGCTCAGGGGGCCCGAGCAGTACTTC,few,TRBD1,TRBJ2-7,TRBV4-1
CASRLLAGAYEQYF,TGCGCCAGCAGACTACTAGCGGGAGCCTACGAGCAGTACTTC,NA,TRBD2,TRBJ2-7,TRBV10-2
CASSQNRGQRAFF,TGCGCCAGCAGCCAGAACAGGGGGCAGAGGGCTTTCTTT,NA,TRBD1,TRBJ1-1,TRBV4-3
CASRLGLDAYNEQFF,TGTGCCAGCAGGCTGGGGCTAGACGCCTACAATGAGCAGTTCTTC,few,NA,TRBJ2-1,TRBV5-5
CASSPLNRRSWSEQYF,TGTGCCAGCAGCCCCCTGAACAGGCGTTCTTGGAGCGAGCAGTACTTC,NA,NA,TRBJ2-7,TRBV7-9
CASSLRGVGEAFF,TGTGCCAGCAGCTTAAGGGGTGTGGGTGAAGCTTTCTTT,NA,NA,TRBJ1-1,TRBV7-9
CASSPVGRQHQPQHF,TGTGCCAGTAGTCCCGTGGGACGGCAACATCAGCCCCAGCATTTT,NA,NA,TRBJ1-5,TRBV19
CASSLAGQLSEAFF,TGCGCCAGCAGCTTGGCAGGGCAGCTATCCGAAGCTTTCTTT,few,NA,TRBJ1-1,TRBV5-1